Presented here are 20 T cell receptor beta chains from one specimen sequenced in a study of blood T cell repertoires in COVID-19. Profiled with immunoSEQ multiplex PCR; TCRdb holds only in-frame clones, not every one. The repertoire holds over 200,000 clones, with about three quarters as singletons. The specimen sequenced was peripheral blood. Receptors were obtained from an elderly woman with acute or convalescent COVID-19.

This clone was seen a handful of times. The chain combines TRBV6-5 with TRBJ1-6; D is perhaps TRBD1 (6 bases). The CDR3 has 13 amino acids. V was trimmed by 6 bases and J by 7 bases, leaving 10 bases between them. From germline, CDR1 is MNHEY and CDR2 SVGAGI. The CDR3 sequence is CASRTGPNSPLHF. DNA for the CDR3: TGTGCCAGCAGAACAGGGCCAAATTCACCCCTCCACTTT.

The chain has TRBV28 and TRBJ2-6; D is possibly TRBD1 (6 bases). V lost 7 bases to trimming and J lost 0 bases, with 10 bases between them. The germline V gene has CDR1 MDHEN and CDR2 SYDVKM. The CDR3 runs to 15 residues. The CDR3 region has the DNA TGTGCCAGCAAGGAAGGGGGCTCTGGGGCCAACGTCCTGACTTTC. Translated: CASKEGGSGANVLTF.

The chain recombines TRBV6-2 or TRBV6-3 with TRBJ2-3, with D uncertain. V shed 2 bases and J shed 5 bases, with 11 bases lying between them. The CDR3 sequence is 14 residues long. Germline V CDR1 and CDR2: MNHEY, SVGEGT. The CDR3 DNA reads as TGTGCCAGCAGTTACCCCCCCGTGCGAGATACGCAGTATTTT. It is translated as CASSYPPVRDTQYF.

This clone was seen a few times. The chain carries TRBV5-1 and TRBJ2-6; perhaps TRBD1 as D (6 bases). The germline V and J ends were trimmed by 6 bases and 0 bases, with 10 bases remaining between them. This CDR3 contains 15 residues. Germline V gives CDR1 SGHRS, CDR2 YFSETQ. In DNA form, the CDR3 reads TGCGCCAGCACGACAGGAAACTCTGGGGCCAACGTCCTGACTTTC. This translates into CASTTGNSGANVLTF.

This clone was seen only a few times. This rearrangement joins TRBV30 to TRBJ1-6; 9 nucleotides match TRBD1. The CDR3 totals 15 residues. Germline V gene data show CDR1 as GTSNPN and CDR2 as SVGIG (reference sequence). The V and J ends lost 2 bases and 9 bases, in that order; junction bases with no gene match: 8. The CDR3 sequence: CAWSSVGQGFSPLHF. The CDR3 nucleotides are TGTGCCTGGAGTTCCGTGGGACAGGGATTTTCACCCCTCCACTTT.

This chain joins TRBV7-9 and TRBJ1-2, with D possibly being TRBD1 (6 bases). The CDR3 runs to 14 residues. The germline V gene encodes CDR1 SEHNR and CDR2 FQNEAQ (reference sequence). The V and J ends lost 5 bases and 3 bases respectively, with 13 bases between them. CDR3 nucleotides: TGTGCCAGCAGCCCTAACAGGGCTGACTATGGCTACACCTTC. Its protein product is CASSPNRADYGYTF.

The V call is TRBV9, the J call TRBJ2-3, with TRBD1 matching over 9 bases. This CDR3 has 15 amino acids. Germline V gene sequence: CDR1 SGDLS, CDR2 YYNGEE. V shed 3 bases, J shed 3 bases, and the junction held 5 bases outside the gene matches. The DNA for the CDR3 is TGTGCCAGCAGCGCCGGACAGGGGTGGACAGATACGCAGTATTTT. Translated, it gives CASSAGQGWTDTQYF.

The chain joins TRBV7-8 to TRBJ2-7; TRBD1 is a possible D gene (6 bases). The CDR3 totals 15 residues. The germline gives CDR1 SGHVS, CDR2 FQNEAQ. V was pared by 2 bases and J by 6 bases, with 17 bases between. The CDR3 region is CASSLSQGVWSEQYF. CDR3 DNA: TGTGCCAGCAGCTTATCACAGGGTGTGTGGTCCGAGCAGTACTTC.

The chain combines TRBV3-1 (or the pseudogene TRBV3-2) with TRBJ2-1; 13 bases line up with TRBD2. This CDR3 contains 16 residues. The germline gives CDR1 LGHDT, CDR2 YNNKEL (reference sequence). V trimming: 1 base; J trimming: 4 bases; junction bases outside the gene matches: 1. The CDR3 DNA is TGTGCCAGCAGCCAAGTGACTAGCGGGGGGTACAATGAGCAGTTCTTC. Residues: CASSQVTSGGYNEQFF.

This chain joins TRBV25-1 and TRBJ2-2; TRBD1 might be the D (6 bases). Germline loops: CDR1 MGHDK, CDR2 SYGVNS. The CDR3 is 15 amino acids. V gave up 7 bases and J gave up 4 bases, with 16 bases separating them. CDR3 DNA sequence: TGTGCCAGCACTGCACAGGGAACGGGCACCGGGGAGCTGTTTTTT. It yields the protein CASTAQGTGTGELFF. The whole variable domain, remainder taken from reference TRBV25-1 and TRBJ2-2, is EADIYQTPRYLVIGTGKKITLECSQTMGHDKMYWYQQDPGMELHLIHYSYGVNSTEKGDLSSESTVSRIRTEHFPLTLESARPSHTSQYLCASTAQGTGTGELFFGEGSRLTVL.

V is TRBV6-2 or TRBV6-3 and J is TRBJ2-1; a weak D match, TRBD2 (5 bases). The CDR3 loop spans 15 amino acids. Germline values: CDR1 MNHEY, CDR2 SVGEGT. V dropped 4 bases and J dropped 7 bases, with 17 bases sitting between them. The CDR3 protein is CASSSGKAGENEQFF. CDR3 DNA: TGTGCCAGCAGTTCCGGGAAGGCCGGTGAGAATGAGCAGTTCTTC.

The gene calls are TRBV18 and TRBJ2-2; 7 nucleotides align to TRBD1. Germline V gene sequence: CDR1 KGHSH, CDR2 LQKENI. V shed 3 bases, J shed 6 bases, and the junction held 7 bases outside the gene matches. The CDR3 loop spans 15 amino acids. CDR3 protein: CASSPDRFRAGELFF. The CDR3 DNA is TGTGCCAGCTCACCGGACAGGTTTCGGGCCGGGGAGCTGTTTTTT.

This clone came up a few times. The CDR3 protein is CASSYSGQGRTEAFF. The DNA of the CDR3 is TGTGCCAGCAGTTACTCGGGACAGGGTAGGACTGAAGCTTTCTTT. The chain links TRBV6-2 or TRBV6-3 to TRBJ1-1, with 9 bases matching TRBD1. The junction had 4 bases not matched to a gene; V was cut back by 0 bases and J by 5 bases. This CDR3 contains 15 residues. Germline loops: CDR1 MNHEY, CDR2 SVGEGT.

This rearrangement joins TRBV4-1 to TRBJ2-5, with TRBD1 matching 8 bases. V was pared by 1 base and J by 9 bases, with 4 bases of the junction left unmatched. The germline gives CDR1 MGHRA, CDR2 YSYEKL. The CDR3 has 13 amino acids. CDR3 loop: CASSQGQGSAQYF. The CDR3 DNA follows: TGCGCCAGCAGCCAAGGACAGGGGAGTGCCCAGTACTTC.

There are a few counts of this clone. The V and J genes are TRBV5-6 and TRBJ1-5; D gene ambiguous. CDR3 length equals 15 residues. Germline CDR1 is SGHDT and CDR2 is YYEEEE. The V end was cut by 1 base, the J end by 2 bases, with 10 bases between. The CDR3 sequence is CASSLRRGGNQPQHF. Here the CDR3 DNA reads TGTGCCAGCAGCTTGCGACGAGGAGGCAATCAGCCCCAGCATTTT.

The rearrangement joins TRBV5-1 to TRBJ2-1, with a possible D match to TRBD2 (5 bases). Germline values: CDR1 SGHRS, CDR2 YFSETQ. The ends were cut back, 4 bases at V and 6 bases at J, with 11 bases in the middle. The CDR3 consists of 13 residues. CDR3 in amino acids: CASSDTRVNEQFF. The DNA of the CDR3 is TGCGCCAGCAGCGACACTAGGGTCAATGAGCAGTTCTTC.

The chain joins TRBV10-2 to TRBJ2-7, with 10 positions matching TRBD2. Germline V gene sequence: CDR1 WSHSY, CDR2 SAAADI. This CDR3 contains 14 residues. V shed 7 bases and J 0 bases; nucleotides not matched to a gene: 3. The DNA of the CDR3 is TGCGCCAGCAAGGCTAGCGGGAGCTCCTACGAGCAGTACTTC. It yields the protein CASKASGSSYEQYF.

The chain links TRBV6-5 to TRBJ2-1; 10 bases match TRBD2. From germline, CDR1 is MNHEY and CDR2 SVGAGI. V shed 8 bases and J 6 bases; nucleotides not matched to a gene: 7. The CDR3 covers 14 residues. The CDR3 DNA reads TGTGCCAGCGGAGCGGGAGGGCCGGGCAATGAGCAGTTCTTC. Amino acid sequence: CASGAGGPGNEQFF.

This clone has just a few counts. Other DNA variants within this sample encode the same CDR3. The chain has TRBV2 and TRBJ2-7, with D maybe TRBD1 (6 bases). V dropped 6 bases and J dropped 3 bases, with 9 bases sitting between them. The CDR3 contains 12 residues. The germline gives CDR1 SNHLY, CDR2 FYNNEI. DNA for the CDR3: TGTGCCAGCAGCCGGGACAACTACGAGCAGTACTTC. As protein: CASSRDNYEQYF.

As DNA, the CDR3 is TGTGCCAGCAGCTTATTCAGGGCATGGCATCAGCCCCAGCATTTT. Translation gives CASSLFRAWHQPQHF. The rearrangement uses TRBV7-2 and TRBJ1-5; possibly TRBD1 for D (5 bases). Trimming shortened V by 2 bases and J by 5 bases, and 13 bases separated the two germline ends. The germline V gene has CDR1 SGHTA and CDR2 FQGNSA. The CDR3 is made up of 15 amino acids. Using reference TRBV7-2 and TRBJ1-5 for the parts outside the CDR3, the full variable domain is GAGVSQSPSNKVTEKGKDVELRCDPISGHTALYWYRQSLGQGLEFLIYFQGNSAPDKSGLPSDRFSAERTGGSVSTLTIQRTQQEDSAVYLCASSLFRAWHQPQHFGDGTRLSIL.